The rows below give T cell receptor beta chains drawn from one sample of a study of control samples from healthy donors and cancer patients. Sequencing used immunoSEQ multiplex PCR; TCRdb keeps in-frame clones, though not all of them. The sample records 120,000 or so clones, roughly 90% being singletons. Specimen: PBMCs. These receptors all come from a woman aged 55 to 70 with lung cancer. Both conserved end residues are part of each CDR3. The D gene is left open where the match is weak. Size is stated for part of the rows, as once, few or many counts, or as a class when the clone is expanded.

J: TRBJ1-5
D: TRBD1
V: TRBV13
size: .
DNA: TGTGCCAGCAGCTTCGGACAGGGAGGTCAGCCCCAGCATTTT
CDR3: CASSFGQGGQPQHF

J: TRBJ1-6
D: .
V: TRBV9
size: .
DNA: TGTGCCAGCAGTCGTCTTACAGGGTCCTATAATTCACCCCTCCACTTT
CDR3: CASSRLTGSYNSPLHF

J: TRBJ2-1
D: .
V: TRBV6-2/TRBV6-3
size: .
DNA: TGTGCCAGCAGCCGGGGGGGACAGGGATCCTTCAATGAGCAGTTCTTC
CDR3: CASSRGGQGSFNEQFF

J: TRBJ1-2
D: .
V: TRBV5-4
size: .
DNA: TGTGCCAGCACCTCGGGGAGTGAAGGCGGCTACACCTTC
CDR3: CASTSGSEGGYTF

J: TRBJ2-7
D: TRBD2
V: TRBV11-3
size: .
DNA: TGTGCCAGCAGGAAGCGGGAGGGTTCCGAGCAGTACTTC
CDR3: CASRKREGSEQYF

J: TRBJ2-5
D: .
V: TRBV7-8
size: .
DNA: TGTGCCAGCAGCTTAGACCGCAAAGAGACCCAGTACTTC
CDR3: CASSLDRKETQYF

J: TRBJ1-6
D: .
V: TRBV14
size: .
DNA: TGTGCCAGCAGCCTCGGGACTTCCTATAATTCACCCCTCCACTTT
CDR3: CASSLGTSYNSPLHF

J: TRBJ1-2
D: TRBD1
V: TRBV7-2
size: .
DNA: TGTGCCAGCAGCCAGGCGGGACAGACCTATGGCTACACCTTC
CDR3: CASSQAGQTYGYTF

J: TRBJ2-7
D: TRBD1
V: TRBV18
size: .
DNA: TGTGCCAGCTCACCACCAGACAGGGGTCGCTACGAGCAGTACTTC
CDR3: CASSPPDRGRYEQYF

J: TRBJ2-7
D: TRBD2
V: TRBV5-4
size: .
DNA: TGTGCCAGCAGCTTGGCGGGCTTAGCGGGCCTGGTGAAAGACGAGCAGTACTTC
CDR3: CASSLAGLAGLVKDEQYF

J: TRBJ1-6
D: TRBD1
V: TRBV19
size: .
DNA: TGTGCCAGTAGTATTACGGTACAGGGGGGGACACCCCTCCACTTT
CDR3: CASSITVQGGTPLHF

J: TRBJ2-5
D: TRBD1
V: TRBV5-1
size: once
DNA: TGCGCCAGCAGCTTGGGAACAGGGGCCCAAGAGACCCAGTACTTC
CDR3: CASSLGTGAQETQYF

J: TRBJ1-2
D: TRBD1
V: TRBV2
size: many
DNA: TGTGCCAGCTCTGGGACAGGGGGCAACTATGGCTACACCTTC
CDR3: CASSGTGGNYGYTF

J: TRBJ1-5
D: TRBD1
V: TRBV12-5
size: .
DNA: TGTGCTAGTGGTTTGCCTAAGGGACAGGGAGATCAGCCCCAGCATTTT
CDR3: CASGLPKGQGDQPQHF

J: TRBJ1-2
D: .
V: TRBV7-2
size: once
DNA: TGTGCCAGCAGCCCTCAGGACGCGGCTAACTATGGCTACACCTTC
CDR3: CASSPQDAANYGYTF

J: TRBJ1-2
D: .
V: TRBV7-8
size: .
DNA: TGTGCCAGCAGCCTCGGGACGGTCTATGGCTACACCTTC
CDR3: CASSLGTVYGYTF

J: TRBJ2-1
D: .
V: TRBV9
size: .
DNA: TGTGCCAGCAGCGTAGCACCTTTAGCGCTCAGCTCCTACAATGAGCAGTTCTTC
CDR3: CASSVAPLALSSYNEQFF

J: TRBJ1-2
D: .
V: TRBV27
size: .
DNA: TGTGCCAGCAGTTCTGGCAGGGTCGGCTACACCTTC
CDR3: CASSSGRVGYTF

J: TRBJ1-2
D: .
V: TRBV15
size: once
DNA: TGTGCCACCAGCAGAGTTGATCTTGGTGGCTACACCTTC
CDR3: CATSRVDLGGYTF

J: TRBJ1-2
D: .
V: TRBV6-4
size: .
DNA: TGTGCCAGCAGTGACTCGGGGACTGACGGAGACTATGGCTACACCTTC
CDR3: CASSDSGTDGDYGYTF

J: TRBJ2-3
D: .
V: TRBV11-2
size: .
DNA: TGTGCCAGCAGCTTAGCCACCCGAGATACGCAGTATTTT
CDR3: CASSLATRDTQYF

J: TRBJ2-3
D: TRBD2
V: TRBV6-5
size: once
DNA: TGTGCCAGCAGCTGGGATGCGGGAGTCTCAGATACGCAGTATTTT
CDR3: CASSWDAGVSDTQYF

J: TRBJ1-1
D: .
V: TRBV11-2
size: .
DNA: TGTGCCAGCAGCTTTGGGGAGAACACTGAAGCTTTCTTT
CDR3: CASSFGENTEAFF

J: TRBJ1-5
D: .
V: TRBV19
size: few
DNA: TGTGCCAGTAGCGGCGGCGATCAGCCCCAGCATTTT
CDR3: CASSGGDQPQHF

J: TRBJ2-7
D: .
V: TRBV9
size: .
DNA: TGTGCCAGCAGCCCCCGCGAGGGAAACAGTAGGACCCACGAGCAGTACTTC
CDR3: CASSPREGNSRTHEQYF

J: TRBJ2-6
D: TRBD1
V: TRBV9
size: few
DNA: TGTGCCAGCAGCGCTCGACAGGGGTATAGCTCTGGGGCCAACGTCCTGACTTTC
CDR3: CASSARQGYSSGANVLTF

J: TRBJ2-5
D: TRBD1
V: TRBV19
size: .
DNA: TGTGCCAGTAGCCTGGACAGGGGGACTAAGGAGACCCAGTACTTC
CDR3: CASSLDRGTKETQYF

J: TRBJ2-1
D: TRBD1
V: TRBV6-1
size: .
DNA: TGTGCCAGCAGTGAGGGGACTGGGACAGGGAATGAGCAGTTCTTC
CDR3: CASSEGTGTGNEQFF

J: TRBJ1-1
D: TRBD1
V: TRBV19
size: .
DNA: TGTGCCAGTAACCTGGACAGGGGGCTGGGTGAAGCTTTCTTT
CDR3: CASNLDRGLGEAFF

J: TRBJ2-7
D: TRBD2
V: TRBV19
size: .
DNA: TGTGCCAGTAGCCAAAGGGACCTAGCGGGAAGCAAGCAGTACTTC
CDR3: CASSQRDLAGSKQYF

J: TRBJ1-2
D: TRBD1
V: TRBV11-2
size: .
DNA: TGTGCCAGCAGCTTATCCCAGGGACAGGCATACTATGGCTACACCTTC
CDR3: CASSLSQGQAYYGYTF

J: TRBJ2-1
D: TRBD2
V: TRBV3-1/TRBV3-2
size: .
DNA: TGTGCCAGCAGCCAGCCTCTAGCGGGAGCCTACAATGAGCAGTTCTTC
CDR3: CASSQPLAGAYNEQFF

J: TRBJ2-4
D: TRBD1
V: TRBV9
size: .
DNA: TGTGCCAGCAGCGTAGGCGACAGGGACCCTTCCCCTCGATACTTC
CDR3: CASSVGDRDPSPRYF

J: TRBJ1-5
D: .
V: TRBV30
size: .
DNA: TGTGCCTGGGACAGTGGGGGAGATCAGCCCCAGCATTTT
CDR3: CAWDSGGDQPQHF

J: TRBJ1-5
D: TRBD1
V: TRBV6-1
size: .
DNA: TGTGCCAGCAGTGACTTGATGCCGGGACAGGGTTGGGGCAATCAGCCCCAGCATTTT
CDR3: CASSDLMPGQGWGNQPQHF

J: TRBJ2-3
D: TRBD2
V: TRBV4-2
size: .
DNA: TGTGCCAGCTCTAGCCGGGGGGGGATCGCAGATACGCAGTATTTT
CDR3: CASSSRGGIADTQYF

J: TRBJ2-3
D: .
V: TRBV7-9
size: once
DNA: TGTGCCAGCAGCCTAGACACAGATACGCAGTATTTT
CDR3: CASSLDTDTQYF

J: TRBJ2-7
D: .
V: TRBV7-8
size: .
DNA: TGTGCCAGCAGCTTAATTGTTGGGGGAACCTACGAGCAGTACTTC
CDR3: CASSLIVGGTYEQYF

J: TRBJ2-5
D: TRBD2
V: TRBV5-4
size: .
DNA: TGTGCCAGCAGCTTGGGGGCCGGGGGGGAAGGAGAGACCCAGTACTTC
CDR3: CASSLGAGGEGETQYF

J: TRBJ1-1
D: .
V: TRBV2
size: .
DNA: TGTGCCACCAGAGGCAGCTTGAACACTGAAGCTTTCTTT
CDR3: CATRGSLNTEAFF

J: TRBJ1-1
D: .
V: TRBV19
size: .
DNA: TGTGCCAGTAGTATAGATCCCAATAATGAAGCTTTCTTT
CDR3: CASSIDPNNEAFF

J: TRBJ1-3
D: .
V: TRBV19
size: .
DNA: TGTGCCAGTAGTATAGGTGGGACGTCTGGAAACACCATATATTTT
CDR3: CASSIGGTSGNTIYF

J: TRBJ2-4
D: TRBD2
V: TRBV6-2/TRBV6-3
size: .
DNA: TGTGCCAGCAGTTACGGGACTAGCGATTCCTCCACCTACCTGGCCAAAAACATTCAGTACTTC
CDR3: CASSYGTSDSSTYLAKNIQYF

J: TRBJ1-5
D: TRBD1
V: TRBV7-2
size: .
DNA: TGTGCCAGCAGCTTAGTAGGGGGCGTCAATCAGCCCCAGCATTTT
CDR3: CASSLVGGVNQPQHF

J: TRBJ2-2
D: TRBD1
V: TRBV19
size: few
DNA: TGTGCCAGTGCGGACAGGGTGAACACCGGGGAGCTGTTTTTT
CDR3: CASADRVNTGELFF

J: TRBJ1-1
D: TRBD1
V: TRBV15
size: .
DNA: TGTGCCACCAACGGACAGGGGCTGAACACTGAAGCTTTCTTT
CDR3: CATNGQGLNTEAFF

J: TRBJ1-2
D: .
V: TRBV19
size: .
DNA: TGTGCCAGTAGTTCTTGGAACTATGGCTACACCTTC
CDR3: CASSSWNYGYTF

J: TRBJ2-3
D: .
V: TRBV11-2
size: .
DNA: TGTGCCAGCAGCTTAGTCAGGTTGGGGGGAGTATACACAGATACGCAGTATTTT
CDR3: CASSLVRLGGVYTDTQYF

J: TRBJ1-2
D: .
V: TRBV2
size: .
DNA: TGTGGGAGGGGGGCACAAGAGGCTAATGGCTACACCTTC
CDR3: CGRGAQEANGYTF

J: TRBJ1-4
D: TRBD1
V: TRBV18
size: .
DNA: TGTGCCAGCTCACGGGAGACAGGGACTAATGAAAAACTGTTTTTT
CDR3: CASSRETGTNEKLFF

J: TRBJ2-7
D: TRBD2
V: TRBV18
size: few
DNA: TGTGCCAGCTCACCACCGGGACTAGCGGGCACCTACGAGCAGTACTTC
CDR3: CASSPPGLAGTYEQYF

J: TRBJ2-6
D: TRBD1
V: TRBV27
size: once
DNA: TGTGCCAGCAGAGAACAGGGGGCGGATGGGGCCAACGTCCTGACTTTC
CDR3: CASREQGADGANVLTF

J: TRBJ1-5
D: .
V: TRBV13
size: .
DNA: TGTGCCAGCAGCTTAGGCGTCAATCAGCCCCAGCATTTT
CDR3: CASSLGVNQPQHF